A single T cell receptor (beta chain) is shown here with its context. Germline-derived CDR1 and CDR2 are MDHEN and SYDVKM. Trimming removed 6 bases at V and 0 bases at J, with 15 bases between. The CDR3 is 16 amino acids. The data derive from a study of cytomegalovirus exposure and HLA in healthy donors. Study as a whole: In an early release, HLA-typed donors contributed tens of millions of unique TCR sequences. When 398 donors were genotyped, roughly 82% of them were found to fall in the Caucasian-associated ancestry cluster.

Amplification used 60 Vbeta primers and 13 Jbeta primers. Method: immunoSEQ multiplex PCR; TCRdb's copy keeps in-frame clones and lacks some. The table includes 81,000 or so clones, around two thirds detected once. The V call is TRBV28, the J call TRBJ1-5, with D maybe TRBD1 (5 bases). This clonotype was sampled from a woman in her thirties in good health and CMV-seropositive. Sequenced material: PBMCs. The CDR3 reads CASSSGSPYSNQPQHF. The CDR3 DNA sequence: TGTGCCAGCAGCTCAGGGTCTCCTTATAGCAATCAGCCCCAGCATTTT.